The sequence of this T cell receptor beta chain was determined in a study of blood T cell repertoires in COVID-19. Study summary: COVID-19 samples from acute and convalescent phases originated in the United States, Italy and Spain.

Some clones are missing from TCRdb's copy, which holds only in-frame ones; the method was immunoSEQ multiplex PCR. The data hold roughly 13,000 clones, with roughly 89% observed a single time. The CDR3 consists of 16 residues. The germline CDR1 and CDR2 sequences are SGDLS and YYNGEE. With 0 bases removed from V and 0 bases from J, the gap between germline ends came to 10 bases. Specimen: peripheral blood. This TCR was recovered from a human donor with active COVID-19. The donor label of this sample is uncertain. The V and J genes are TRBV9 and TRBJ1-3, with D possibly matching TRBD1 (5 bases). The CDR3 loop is CASSVGQIFSGNTIYF. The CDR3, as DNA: TGTGCCAGCAGCGTAGGACAGATATTCTCTGGAAACACCATATATTTT.